What follows are 11 T cell receptor beta chains derived from one specimen sequenced in a study of blood T cell repertoires in COVID-19. TCRdb's copy holds only in-frame clones and misses some; the assay was immunoSEQ multiplex PCR. The sample consists of around 200,000 clones, around 80% of them appearing once. Sequencing input: PBMCs or T cells enriched from blood (not recorded which). All receptors derive from a woman in her forties with acute COVID-19.

This clone has only one observation. The rearrangement joins TRBV29-1 to TRBJ1-1; D perhaps matches TRBD1 (6 bases). CDR1 is SQVTM and CDR2 is ANQGSEA in the germline V gene. Between the trimmed V and J ends, which lost 4 bases and 2 bases, there was a span of 8 bases. CDR3 length equals 12 residues. CDR3: CSVGTANTEAFF. The CDR3 DNA reads as TGCAGCGTTGGGACAGCTAACACTGAAGCTTTCTTT.

This clone was seen repeatedly, ten times or more. The chain recombines TRBV7-3 with TRBJ2-2; 7 bases match TRBD1. The V gene's germline CDR1 is SGHTA and CDR2 FQGTGA. The CDR3 spans 18 residues. With 6 bases clipped from V and 0 bases from J, the junction kept 13 bases outside the gene matches. For the CDR3, the DNA is TGTGCCAGCAGTCTCACTCCGGGACAGCGAGCGAACACCGGGGAGCTGTTTTTT. It encodes CASSLTPGQRANTGELFF.

This clone showed up just a few times. CDR3 DNA: TGTGCCAGCAGTGAAGGGCTCATCCTCTCTGGAAACACCATATATTTT. Translated: CASSEGLILSGNTIYF. V is TRBV2 and J is TRBJ1-3; no reliable D call. The CDR3 runs 16 residues. V was pared by 1 base and J by 0 bases, with 10 bases between. CDR1 is SNHLY and CDR2 is FYNNEI in the germline V gene.

The V and J genes are TRBV28 and TRBJ1-1, with unresolved D. The germline V gene encodes CDR1 MDHEN and CDR2 SYDVKM. Deletions cut 5 bases from V and 8 bases from J, with 12 bases between. The CDR3 has 12 amino acids. In DNA form, the CDR3 reads TGTGCCAGCAGTAATCCTACAGAAGAAGCTTTCTTT. It codes for CASSNPTEEAFF.

The J gene is TRBJ2-2, the V gene TRBV7-3, with a tentative D call TRBD2 (6 bases). Trimming took off 2 bases at V and 7 bases at J, with 8 bases between the two ends. Germline-derived CDR1 and CDR2 are SGHTA and FQGTGA. The CDR3 is made up of 13 amino acids. The CDR3 is CASSLRRGGELFF. CDR3 nucleotide sequence: TGTGCCAGCAGCTTACGGCGGGGCGGGGAGCTGTTTTTT.

The V and J genes are TRBV5-1 and TRBJ1-3, with D hard to call. The CDR3 runs to 16 residues. The germline CDR1 and CDR2 sequences are SGHRS and YFSETQ. V shed 0 bases and J shed 1 base, with 11 bases lying between them. The CDR3 loop reads CASSLGREGSGNTIYF. The CDR3 nucleotides are TGCGCCAGCAGCTTGGGCCGTGAGGGTTCTGGAAACACCATATATTTT. Based on the CDR3 plus reference TRBV5-1 and TRBJ1-3, the full variable domain is KAGVTQTPRYLIKTRGQQVTLSCSPISGHRSVSWYQQTPGQGLQFLFEYFSETQRNKGNFPGRFSGRQFSNSRSEMNVSTLELGDSALYLCASSLGREGSGNTIYFGEGSWLTVV.

This chain links TRBV4-3 with TRBJ1-2, with D tentatively TRBD1 (5 bases). The germline V and J ends were trimmed by 0 bases and 5 bases, with 13 bases remaining between them. The CDR3 is 15 residues long. Looked up from germline, CDR1 is LGHNA and CDR2 is YSLEER. The CDR3 DNA reads as TGCGCCAGCAGCCAAGATTCAAGACAGCCTTATGGCTACACCTTC. This encodes CASSQDSRQPYGYTF.

The chain joins TRBV30 to TRBJ2-3; D call uncertain. The CDR3 has 15 amino acids. CDR1 is GTSNPN and CDR2 is SVGIG in the germline V gene (reference sequence). The germline V and J ends were trimmed by 4 bases and 0 bases, with 14 bases remaining between them. CDR3 in DNA: TGTGCCTGGACCCTCAGCGAGTATAGCACAGATACGCAGTATTTT. This translates into CAWTLSEYSTDTQYF. The whole variable domain, filled in from reference TRBV30 and TRBJ2-3, reads SQTIHQWPATLVQPVGSPLSLECTVEGTSNPNLYWYRQAAGRGLQLLFYSVGIGQISSEVPQNLSASRPQDRQFILSSKKLLLSDSGFYLCAWTLSEYSTDTQYFGPGTRLTVL.

This clone came up a few times. The chain recombines TRBV9 with TRBJ1-1; D gene ambiguous. CDR1 SGDLS and CDR2 YYNGEE come from the germline V gene. V was trimmed by 2 bases and J by 1 base, leaving 9 bases between them. This CDR3 spans 14 amino acids. CDR3 protein: CASSVGASNTEAFF. The DNA for the CDR3 is TGTGCCAGCAGCGTTGGAGCTTCGAACACTGAAGCTTTCTTT.

V and J are TRBV28 and TRBJ1-3; D gene ambiguous. CDR1 is MDHEN, CDR2 SYDVKM, per germline. The V end lost 4 bases, the J end lost 4 bases, and 17 bases lay between the germline ends. The CDR3 runs to 16 residues. CDR3 nucleotide sequence: TGTGCCAGCAGTTCAATGGGCGCTTTATACGGAAACACCATATATTTT. Amino acid sequence: CASSSMGALYGNTIYF.

This clone has just a few counts. The rearrangement uses TRBV6-5 and TRBJ1-2, with 7 bases that match TRBD1. The CDR3 is 16 residues long. Losses at the gene ends were 2 bases for V and 4 bases for J; bases not matched to a gene: 10. CDR1 is MNHEY, CDR2 SVGAGI, per germline. Here the CDR3 DNA reads TGTGCCAGCAGTTACCCAACCCCGACAGGGACCTATGGCTACACCTTC. As protein: CASSYPTPTGTYGYTF.